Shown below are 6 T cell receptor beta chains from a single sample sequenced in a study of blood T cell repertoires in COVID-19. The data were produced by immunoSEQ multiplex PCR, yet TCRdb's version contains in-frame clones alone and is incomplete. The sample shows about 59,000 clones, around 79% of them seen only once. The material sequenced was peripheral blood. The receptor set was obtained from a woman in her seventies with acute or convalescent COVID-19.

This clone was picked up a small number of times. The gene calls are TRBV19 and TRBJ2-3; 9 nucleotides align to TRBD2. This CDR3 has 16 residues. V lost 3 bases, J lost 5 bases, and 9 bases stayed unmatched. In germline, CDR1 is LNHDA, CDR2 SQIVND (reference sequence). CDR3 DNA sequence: TGTGCCAGTAGTATGAGTAAGACTAGCGGAGGAGATACGCAGTATTTT. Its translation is CASSMSKTSGGDTQYF.

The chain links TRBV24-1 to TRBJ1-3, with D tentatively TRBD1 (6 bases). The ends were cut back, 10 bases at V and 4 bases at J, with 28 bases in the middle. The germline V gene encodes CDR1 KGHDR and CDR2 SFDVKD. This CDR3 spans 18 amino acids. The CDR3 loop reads CATILPTGLFESGNTIYF. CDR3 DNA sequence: TGTGCCACGATCCTTCCGACAGGTCTATTTGAGTCGGGAAACACCATATATTTT.

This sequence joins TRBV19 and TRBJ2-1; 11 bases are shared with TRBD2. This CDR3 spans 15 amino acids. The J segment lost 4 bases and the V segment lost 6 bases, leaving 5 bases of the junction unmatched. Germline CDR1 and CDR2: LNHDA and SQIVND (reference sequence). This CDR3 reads CASRTTSGGYNEQFF. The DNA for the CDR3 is TGTGCCAGTAGGACTACTAGCGGGGGTTACAATGAGCAGTTCTTC.

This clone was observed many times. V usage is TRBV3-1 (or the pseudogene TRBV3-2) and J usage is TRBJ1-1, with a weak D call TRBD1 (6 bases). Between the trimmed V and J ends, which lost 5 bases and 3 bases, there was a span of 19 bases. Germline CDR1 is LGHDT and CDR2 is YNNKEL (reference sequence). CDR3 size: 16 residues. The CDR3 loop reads CASSTTRGGGHTEAFF. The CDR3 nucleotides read TGTGCCAGCAGCACCACCCGAGGGGGGGGGCACACTGAAGCTTTCTTT.

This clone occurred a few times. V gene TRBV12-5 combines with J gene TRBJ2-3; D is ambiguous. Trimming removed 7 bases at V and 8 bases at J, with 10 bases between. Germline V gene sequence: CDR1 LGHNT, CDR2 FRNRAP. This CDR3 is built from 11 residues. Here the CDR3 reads CASAPSGTQYF. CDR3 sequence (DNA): TGTGCTAGTGCCCCTTCAGGTACGCAGTATTTT.

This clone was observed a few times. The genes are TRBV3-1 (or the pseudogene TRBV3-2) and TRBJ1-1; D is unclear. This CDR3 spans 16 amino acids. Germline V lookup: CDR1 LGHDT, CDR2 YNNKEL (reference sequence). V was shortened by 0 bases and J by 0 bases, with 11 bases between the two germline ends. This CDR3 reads CASSQDIGRMNTEAFF. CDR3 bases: TGTGCCAGCAGCCAAGATATAGGCAGGATGAACACTGAAGCTTTCTTT.